A selection of T cell receptor beta chains follows, all from one sample in a study of CD8+ T cells in alopecia areata. Sequencing used immunoSEQ multiplex PCR; TCRdb keeps in-frame clones, though not all of them. The data show roughly 100,000 clones, less than 70% seen once. Sequencing was performed on CD4+ T cells sorted from blood. Every receptor here comes from a human donor in good health. CDR3s include the opening cysteine and the closing phenylalanine or tryptophan. A D gene is named only where the DNA matches it firmly. Rows give clone size only sometimes, using once, few, many, or a class for an expanded clone.

V	size	J	D	CDR3	DNA
TRBV30	NA	TRBJ2-1	NA	CAWSVIQENEQFF	TGTGCCTGGAGTGTTATCCAGGAGAATGAGCAGTTCTTC
TRBV5-1	NA	TRBJ2-7	TRBD1	CASSFGDSSYEQYF	TGCGCCAGCAGCTTCGGGGACAGCTCCTACGAGCAGTACTTC
TRBV30	NA	TRBJ1-2	NA	CAWSRRGGTLTGYTF	TGTGCCTGGAGCCGCCGTGGGGGGACGTTGACTGGCTACACCTTC
TRBV4-3	once	TRBJ2-5	NA	CASSPRSGARETQYF	TGCGCCAGCAGCCCACGGAGCGGTGCTCGGGAGACCCAGTACTTC
TRBV7-9	few	TRBJ1-6	NA	CASSLLEDLGSPLHF	TGTGCCAGCAGCTTGTTAGAGGACTTGGGGTCACCCCTCCACTTT
TRBV7-2	NA	TRBJ1-4	NA	CASSWQGDEKLFF	TGTGCCAGCAGCTGGCAGGGTGACGAAAAACTGTTTTTT
TRBV29-1	NA	TRBJ2-1	TRBD2	CSGNSGGTPEQFF	TGCAGCGGGAATAGCGGGGGGACACCAGAGCAGTTCTTC
TRBV14	few	TRBJ1-6	NA	CASSGQYNSPLHF	TGTGCCAGCAGCGGACAATATAATTCACCCCTCCACTTT
TRBV4-3	NA	TRBJ2-3	TRBD2	CASSLSQPGLATDTQYF	TGCGCCAGCAGCCTCTCCCAGCCGGGACTAGCCACAGATACGCAGTATTTT
TRBV29-1	few	TRBJ2-3	TRBD2	CSVSGTSGGSYTDTQYF	TGCAGCGTGTCTGGGACTAGCGGGGGTTCTTACACAGATACGCAGTATTTT
TRBV29-1	NA	TRBJ2-2	TRBD2	CSASGGSTTAGELFF	TGCAGCGCTAGCGGGGGGTCTACTACTGCCGGGGAGCTGTTTTTT
TRBV7-8	few	TRBJ2-6	NA	CASSLVLGSGANVLTF	TGTGCCAGCAGCTTAGTTCTTGGCTCTGGGGCCAACGTCCTGACTTTC
TRBV18	NA	TRBJ2-1	TRBD1	CASSPKAPGQGAHNEQFF	TGTGCCAGCTCACCAAAGGCACCGGGACAGGGGGCACACAATGAGCAGTTCTTC
TRBV2	few	TRBJ1-1	TRBD1	CASRADRGMAEAFF	TGTGCCAGCAGGGCAGACAGGGGGATGGCTGAAGCTTTCTTT
TRBV20-1	NA	TRBJ1-2	NA	CSAREPYGYTF	TGCAGTGCTAGAGAGCCCTATGGCTACACCTTC
TRBV5-1	NA	TRBJ1-1	NA	CASSLTGTFNTEAFF	TGCGCCAGCAGCTTGACCGGGACTTTCAACACTGAAGCTTTCTTT
TRBV4-2	NA	TRBJ2-5	NA	CASSPGGIQVTQYF	TGTGCCAGCAGCCCAGGGGGGATCCAAGTGACCCAGTACTTC
TRBV29-1	NA	TRBJ2-5	NA	CSVDRVAVQETQYF	TGCAGCGTTGATAGGGTAGCGGTACAAGAGACCCAGTACTTC